This TCR beta chain was retrieved from a study of blood T cell repertoires in COVID-19. Background on the study: Samples representing acute and convalescent COVID-19 were sourced from the United States, Italy and Spain. In each case, the material was cDNA or gDNA derived from T cells, B-cell-depleted T cells, or PBMCs.

Trimming took 1 base from V and 15 from J; bases not matched to a gene: 6. The germline CDR1 and CDR2 sequences are MGHRA and YSYEKL. The CDR3 runs 12 residues. Per the original data handling: Counts of nucleated cells, estimated from reference gene primer amplification, were obtained. Some clones are missing from TCRdb's copy, which holds only in-frame ones; the method was immunoSEQ multiplex PCR. That table supplies the V and J calls and clone size; D and trimming were determined from the DNA. This table has approximately 150,000 clones, roughly 85% appearing once. Sequences were obtained from peripheral blood. The sequence was obtained from a woman between 45 and 65 years old with COVID-19, enrolled during active disease. This chain connects TRBV4-1 to TRBJ2-1; TRBD1 matches at 7 bases. The CDR3 here is CASSQGDSHPFF. The DNA of the CDR3 is TGCGCCAGCAGCCAAGGGGACAGTCATCCGTTCTTC.